This TCR beta chain was recorded in a study of T cell responses to AZD1222 COVID-19 vaccine. Study conclusions and caveats: Seropositivity was recorded at baseline in only 6 or 7 AZD1222 recipients. Clonal diversity was possibly underestimated; the donors were predominantly white British and more often female. Within unmutated variant regions lay the reported targets of nearly half of spike-specific TCRs.

As regards this clone: The antigen is undetermined.

TCRdb keeps only in-frame clones here, not all; method: immunoSEQ multiplex PCR. The sample gives around 190,000 clones, about nine tenths of which show up once; 1.5% to 2% is in the top ten. The V end lost 7 bases, the J end lost 5 bases, and 11 bases lay between the germline ends. The V gene's germline CDR1 is SNHLY and CDR2 FYNNEI. CDR3 length equals 12 residues. The chain combines TRBV2 with TRBJ1-1; weak D call: TRBD1 (5 bases). This receptor was obtained from an adult who received the AZD1222 COVID-19 vaccine. Sequencing used peripheral blood, obtained 28 days after the second AZD1222 dose. CDR3 nucleotides: TGTGCCAGCAACACAGGATGGACTGAAGCTTTCTTT. This encodes CASNTGWTEAFF.